This T cell receptor (beta chain) stems from a study of identical twins. The study, taken as a whole, reports: Twins showed weaker excess sharing in their beta out-of-frame sequences.

Trimming pared 2 bases from V and 9 bases from J, leaving 17 bases between. This CDR3 is 16 amino acids long. Concerning this clonotype itself: Its target is unknown.

MiXCR, run by TCRdb on the 5' RACE reads, gives a single entry per CDR3 protein. Of about 890,000 distinct CDR3 sequences detected, 10% to 15% appear once; the ten largest clones hold 1.5% to 2%. This sample also appeared in a second study, on yellow fever vaccine responses in identical twins.

The source material was PBMCs. This chain connects TRBV12-3 or TRBV12-4 to TRBJ1-6; D not certain. The TCR sequence derives from a woman under 30 in good health. The CDR3 spells CASSLSPILGVSPLHF. Written as DNA, the CDR3 is TGTGCCAGCAGTTTATCCCCTATACTAGGCGTTTCACCCCTCCACTTT.